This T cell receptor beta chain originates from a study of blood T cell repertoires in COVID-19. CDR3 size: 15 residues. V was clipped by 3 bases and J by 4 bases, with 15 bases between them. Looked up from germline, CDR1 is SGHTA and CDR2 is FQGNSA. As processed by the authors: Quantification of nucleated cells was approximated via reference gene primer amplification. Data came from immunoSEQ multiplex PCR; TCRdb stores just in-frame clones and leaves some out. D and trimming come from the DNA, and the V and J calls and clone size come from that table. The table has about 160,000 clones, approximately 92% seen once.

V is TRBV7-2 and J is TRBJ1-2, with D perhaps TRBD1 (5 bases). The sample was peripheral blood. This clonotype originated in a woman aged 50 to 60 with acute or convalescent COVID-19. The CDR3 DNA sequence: TGTGCCAGCAGCTTCGGCTCCCGACAGCCCTATGGCTACACCTTC. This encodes CASSFGSRQPYGYTF.